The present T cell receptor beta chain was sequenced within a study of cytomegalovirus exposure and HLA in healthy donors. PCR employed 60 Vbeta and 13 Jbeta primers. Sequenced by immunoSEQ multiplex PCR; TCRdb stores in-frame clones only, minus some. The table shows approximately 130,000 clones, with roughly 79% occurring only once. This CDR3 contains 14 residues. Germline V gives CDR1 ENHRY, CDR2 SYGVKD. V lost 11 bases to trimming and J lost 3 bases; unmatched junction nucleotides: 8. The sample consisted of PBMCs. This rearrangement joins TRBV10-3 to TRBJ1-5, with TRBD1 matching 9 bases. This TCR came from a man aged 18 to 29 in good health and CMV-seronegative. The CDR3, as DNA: TGTGCCGTACAGGGGGCTTTGGACAATCAGCCCCAGCATTTT. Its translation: CAVQGALDNQPQHF.